These 21 T cell receptor beta chains originate from one sample sequenced in a study of CD8 T cells in ankylosing spondylitis. Via MiXCR, TCRdb re-called the 5' RACE reads, giving one row per CDR3 protein. Here the sample spans almost 250,000 distinct CDR3 sequences, around 32% being singletons. Sequencing input: blood, either unsorted or a sorted T cell fraction (not recorded which). The receptors come from a male donor with ankylosing spondylitis or in good health (not recorded which).

This chain uses TRBV20-1 with TRBJ2-7; 11 bases line up with TRBD2. Germline CDR1 is DFQATT and CDR2 is SNEGSKA (reference sequence). The CDR3 contains 15 residues. Trimming took 3 bases from V and 2 from J; bases not matched to a gene: 6. The CDR3 DNA sequence: TGCAGTGCTAGCCCGACTAGCGGGGCCACCTACGAGCAGTACTTC. This sequence encodes CSASPTSGATYEQYF.

This chain uses TRBV12-3 or TRBV12-4 with TRBJ1-3; D might be TRBD1 (5 bases). Trimming took 4 bases from V and 0 from J, leaving 10 bases between them. This CDR3 has 15 residues. The DNA of the CDR3 is TGTGCCAGCAGTTGGGGACGGACCTCTGGAAACACCATATATTTT. Protein sequence: CASSWGRTSGNTIYF.

The chain joins TRBV7-9 to TRBJ2-7, with TRBD1 matching 8 bases. The CDR3 has 13 amino acids. The V and J ends lost 4 bases and 5 bases, in that order; junction bases with no gene match: 4. Germline V gene sequence: CDR1 SEHNR, CDR2 FQNEAQ (reference sequence). As DNA, the CDR3 is TGTGCCAGCAGCTGGACAGGGCCCGACGAGCAGTACTTC. This sequence encodes CASSWTGPDEQYF.

The chain's CDR3 is CSANKAGDGTGELFF. CDR3 nucleotide sequence: TGCAGTGCTAATAAAGCGGGGGATGGCACCGGGGAGCTGTTTTTT. The chain carries TRBV20-1 and TRBJ2-2; 8 bases fit TRBD2. Germline-derived CDR1 and CDR2 are DFQATT and SNEGSKA (reference sequence). The CDR3 is made up of 15 amino acids. The V and J ends lost 4 bases and 4 bases, in that order; junction bases with no gene match: 8.

This chain uses TRBV29-1 with TRBJ2-1; D gene ambiguous. The CDR3 covers 14 residues. In germline, CDR1 is SQVTM, CDR2 ANQGSEA. Trimming left V 3 bases short and J 0 bases short, with 9 bases between. Here the CDR3 reads CSVEGRGSYNEQFF. CDR3 nucleotide sequence: TGCAGCGTTGAGGGCCGAGGCTCCTACAATGAGCAGTTCTTC.

This sequence joins TRBV20-1 and TRBJ2-7, with D possibly matching TRBD2 (6 bases). The CDR3 loop spans 13 amino acids. Germline V gives CDR1 DFQATT, CDR2 SNEGSKA (reference sequence). V lost 6 bases to trimming and J lost 6 bases, with 18 bases between them. DNA of the CDR3: TGCAGTGCCTCAGGACAAAGGGGAGGCGAGCAGTACTTC. It encodes CSASGQRGGEQYF.

This clonotype turned up a few times. The CDR3 DNA sequence: TGTGCCAGCAGACAAGGGACCGAATACTATGGCTACACCTTC. Protein sequence: CASRQGTEYYGYTF. The chain recombines TRBV28 with TRBJ1-2, with a weak D call TRBD1 (5 bases). V lost 6 bases to trimming and J lost 3 bases, with 14 bases between them. The CDR3 totals 14 residues. Germline lookup yields CDR1 MDHEN and CDR2 SYDVKM.

This clonotype was seen a few times. The chain is built from TRBV20-1 and TRBJ2-6; the D call may be TRBD1 or TRBD2 (5 bases each). Germline V lookup: CDR1 DFQATT, CDR2 SNEGSKA (reference sequence). CDR3 size: 13 residues. The CDR3 protein is CSTRGSGANVLTF. In DNA form, the CDR3 reads TGCAGCACGAGGGGATCTGGGGCCAACGTCCTGACTTTC.

This clonotype came up a few times. The chain employs TRBV5-4 and TRBJ2-5, with D unclear. The CDR3 length is 12 residues. In germline, CDR1 is SGHNT, CDR2 YYREEE (reference sequence). With 4 bases removed from V and 9 bases from J, the gap between germline ends came to 13 bases. As DNA, the CDR3 is TGTGCCAGCAGCGACGGAGTTAGGGCCCAGTACTTC. The encoded protein is CASSDGVRAQYF.

This clonotype was found many times. The chain combines TRBV20-1 with TRBJ2-1; 12 nucleotides match TRBD2. V shed 0 bases and J 7 bases; nucleotides not matched to a gene: 4. The CDR3 runs to 15 residues. Germline V gives CDR1 DFQATT, CDR2 SNEGSKA (reference sequence). CDR3 DNA sequence: TGCAGTGCTAGAGATCTAGCGGGGGGGGCTAATGAGCAGTTCTTC. This codes for CSARDLAGGANEQFF.

The J gene is TRBJ2-3, the V gene TRBV6-4, with D unresolved. Looked up from germline, CDR1 is MRHNA and CDR2 is SNTAGT. The CDR3 contains 14 residues. V gave up 4 bases and J gave up 3 bases, with 11 bases separating them. The chain's CDR3 is CASSASPVTDTQYF. CDR3 sequence (DNA): TGTGCCAGCAGTGCGAGCCCGGTAACAGATACGCAGTATTTT.

This rearrangement joins TRBV10-3 to TRBJ2-7; TRBD1 agrees at 10 bases. The CDR3 contains 15 residues. After removal of 6 bases from V and 4 bases from J, the junction contained 9 bases not matched to a gene. CDR1 and CDR2 (germline): ENHRY, SYGVKD. For the CDR3, the DNA is TGTGCCATCAGGGATGTGGGACAGGGGTCTTACGAGCAGTACTTC. The encoded protein is CAIRDVGQGSYEQYF.

In its sample, this clonotype was seen a few times. This rearrangement joins TRBV12-3 or TRBV12-4 to TRBJ2-3, with 8 bases matching TRBD1. The CDR3 length is 15 residues. The J segment lost 10 bases and the V segment lost 6 bases, leaving 15 bases of the junction unmatched. CDR3: CASSRGTGPPHAQYF. DNA of the CDR3: TGTGCCAGCAGCCGTGGGACAGGTCCCCCCCACGCGCAGTATTTT.

The chain uses TRBV3-1 and TRBJ2-1; the match to TRBD2 covers 11 bases. This CDR3 has 14 residues. Trimming cost V 4 bases and J 9 bases; bases outside gene matches: 5. Germline V lookup: CDR1 LGHDT, CDR2 YNNKEL (reference sequence). The CDR3 DNA sequence: TGTGCCAGCAGCCTCCTAGCGGGGGGTCGTGAGCAGTTCTTC. Residues: CASSLLAGGREQFF.

This clonotype came up many times. The V call is TRBV6-1, the J call TRBJ2-7, with 10 nucleotides matching TRBD1. The V gene end was trimmed by 6 bases and the J gene end by 4 bases; junction bases not matched to a gene: 9. The germline CDR1 and CDR2 sequences are MNHNS and SASEGT. The CDR3 is made up of 15 amino acids. CDR3 in DNA: TGTGCCAGCAGCCCCGGGACAGGGGTAGGGTACGAGCAGTACTTC. It is translated as CASSPGTGVGYEQYF.

The J gene is TRBJ2-7, the V gene TRBV10-3; 8 positions agree with TRBD1. CDR1 is ENHRY, CDR2 SYGVKD, per germline. The CDR3 is 14 residues long. With 4 bases clipped from V and 1 base from J, the junction kept 3 bases outside the gene matches. This CDR3 reads CAISAGTGSYEQYF. DNA for the CDR3: TGTGCCATCAGTGCCGGGACAGGTTCCTACGAGCAGTACTTC.

The sample holds many counts of this clonotype. The chain employs TRBV12-3 or TRBV12-4 and TRBJ2-2; the match to TRBD1 covers 7 bases. This CDR3 is built from 14 residues. The trim removed 5 bases at V and 6 bases at J, leaving 6 bases unmatched. As DNA, the CDR3 is TGTGCCAGCAGTCTCCTCACAGGGGCCGGGGAGCTGTTTTTT. This codes for CASSLLTGAGELFF.

This clonotype was counted only a few times. The chain joins TRBV29-1 to TRBJ1-2; tentatively, D is TRBD1 (5 bases). Germline V gives CDR1 SQVTM, CDR2 ANQGSEA. The CDR3 totals 11 residues. The V and J ends lost 4 bases and 8 bases respectively, with 11 bases between them. In nucleotides, the CDR3 is TGCAGCGTTGTTCAGGGCGAGGGCTACACCTTC. It translates to CSVVQGEGYTF.

This clonotype came up a few times. CDR3 residues: CASSYSNRGAYEQYF. CDR3 in DNA: TGTGCCAGCAGTTACTCGAATAGGGGGGCCTACGAGCAGTACTTC. J is TRBJ2-7 and V is TRBV6-5, with D tentatively TRBD1 or TRBD2 (6 bases each). This CDR3 spans 15 amino acids. V lost 0 bases, J lost 2 bases, and 11 bases lay in between. CDR1 and CDR2 from the germline V gene are MNHEY and SVGAGI.

V gene TRBV29-1 combines with J gene TRBJ2-1; D is unclear. Germline CDR1 and CDR2: SQVTM and ANQGSEA. The CDR3 extends over 11 amino acids. Deletions cut 5 bases from V and 3 bases from J, with 5 bases between. The CDR3 region is CSVSRYNEQFF. In nucleotides, the CDR3 is TGCAGCGTTAGTCGCTACAATGAGCAGTTCTTC.

The chain links TRBV5-1 to TRBJ2-1; 8 bases line up with TRBD2. The CDR3 contains 12 residues. V shed 4 bases, J shed 9 bases, and the junction held 3 bases outside the gene matches. The V gene's germline CDR1 is SGHRS and CDR2 YFSETQ. CDR3 loop: CASSAGGAEQFF. For the CDR3, the DNA is TGCGCCAGCAGCGCCGGGGGGGCTGAGCAGTTCTTC.